This T cell receptor (beta chain) comes out of a study of metastatic and nonmetastatic thyroid tumors. Whole-study context: The authors compared repertoires across blood and tumor or nodule tissue from malignant and benign thyroid patients. Study outcomes and limitations: Compared with benign nodules, malignant thyroid tumors were reported to have significantly higher TCR beta diversity in both blood and tumor.

Per the germline V gene, CDR1 is LNHDA and CDR2 is SQIVND (reference sequence). V was shortened by 6 bases and J by 1 base, with 16 bases between the two germline ends. CDR3 size: 16 residues. This clone was observed at least ten times. Its specificity is not known. In the authors' workflow: A papillary thyroid cancer distant-metastasis classifier was built from CDR3 differences across clinicopathological groups. From the PCR reads, TCRdb re-called clones with MiXCR. The V and J calls shown here were made by TCRdb, not taken from the authors' results. This sample has about 85,000 clones; 8.6% occur once, and the top ten carry around 8.5%. Prior to thyroid surgery, none of the patients had received any treatment.

Input material: blood. The V call is TRBV19, the J call TRBJ2-1, with D possibly being TRBD1 (6 bases). The origin of this receptor is a female donor with papillary thyroid cancer or a benign thyroid nodule (not recorded which). Some clones in this sample may be carry-over from other donors' samples. The CDR3 DNA is TGTGCCAGTAGGGCCGGAACAGGGATGTCCTACAATGAGCAGTTCTTC. Its protein product is CASRAGTGMSYNEQFF.